The 28 T cell receptor beta chains given below trace back to one sample, sequenced in a study of T-cell memory formation after mild COVID-19. TCRdb re-analysed the 5' RACE reads in MiXCR, keeping a single row per CDR3 protein. The sample shows 300,000 to 400,000 distinct CDR3 sequences, around 27% of them seen only once. The sequencing sample was made of PBMCs or a T cell subset sorted from them (not recorded which). These TCRs come from an adult woman who had mild COVID-19 (a few samples of this study predate the infection). Cell type and time point are not known.

This clonotype has a handful of counts. This sequence joins TRBV7-2 and TRBJ1-2; D call uncertain. The V end was cut by 5 bases, the J end by 7 bases, with 11 bases between. The CDR3 length is 12 residues. In germline, CDR1 is SGHTA, CDR2 FQGNSA. CDR3 sequence: CASSLNGGGYTF. The CDR3, as DNA: TGTGCCAGCAGCCTAAATGGAGGTGGCTACACCTTC.

The V and J genes are TRBV5-1 and TRBJ1-2; D perhaps matches TRBD1 (5 bases). V lost 4 bases and J 7 bases, leaving 20 bases between the germline ends. The CDR3 extends over 15 amino acids. Germline lookup yields CDR1 SGHRS and CDR2 YFSETQ. As DNA, the CDR3 is TGCGCCAGCAGCCAAGCAGGGCAGGGCGATTCTGGCTACACCTTC. Protein product: CASSQAGQGDSGYTF.

V is TRBV30 and J is TRBJ1-3; D not resolved. V was cut by 2 bases and J by 0 bases, with 11 bases left in between. CDR1 is GTSNPN, CDR2 SVGIG, per germline (reference sequence). This CDR3 has 15 residues. The CDR3 DNA reads TGTGCCTGGAGTAGCCGGCACATCTCTGGAAACACCATATATTTT. Translating it yields CAWSSRHISGNTIYF.

This clonotype was seen more than once but under ten times. The genes are TRBV7-2 and TRBJ1-2; a weak D match, TRBD1 (5 bases). CDR3 length: 17 amino acids. V dropped 2 bases and J dropped 7 bases, with 23 bases sitting between them. The germline CDR1 and CDR2 sequences are SGHTA and FQGNSA. The CDR3 region is CASSLSSGGNPHGGYTF. As DNA, the CDR3 is TGTGCCAGCAGCTTAAGTTCGGGGGGGAACCCACATGGTGGCTACACCTTC.

Only a few counts were recorded for this clonotype. The CDR3 reads CATSRETIGHGELFF. For the CDR3, the DNA is TGTGCCACCAGCAGAGAGACGATCGGCCACGGGGAGCTGTTTTTT. This chain connects TRBV15 to TRBJ2-2; D unresolved. Germline V lookup: CDR1 LNHNV, CDR2 YYDKDF (reference sequence). The CDR3 has 15 amino acids. Trimming took 0 bases from V and 7 from J, leaving 12 bases between them.

This chain connects TRBV6-5 to TRBJ1-2, with 7 nucleotides matching TRBD1. J lost 2 bases, V lost 11 bases, and 8 bases had no gene match. CDR3 length: 13 residues. Germline V lookup: CDR1 MNHEY, CDR2 SVGAGI. The CDR3 sequence is CAATPGQNYGYTF. The CDR3 region has the DNA TGTGCCGCCACCCCGGGACAGAACTATGGCTACACCTTC.

In this sample, this clonotype turned up many times. The chain joins TRBV24-1 to TRBJ2-2; 8 bases are shared with TRBD1. Trimming at V came to 7 bases and at J to 3 bases, leaving 6 bases not matched to a gene. The CDR3 length is 15 residues. The V gene's germline CDR1 is KGHDR and CDR2 SFDVKD. The CDR3 DNA follows: TGTGCCACCAGCTGGACAGGGCTTGACACCGGGGAGCTGTTTTTT. Translated, it gives CATSWTGLDTGELFF.

The chain joins TRBV2 to TRBJ2-3; the D gene is possibly TRBD1 (6 bases). The CDR3 is 16 amino acids. Trimming removed 6 bases from V and 7 bases from J, with 23 bases in between. Germline V gene sequence: CDR1 SNHLY, CDR2 FYNNEI. CDR3 residues: CASRQYRDTSVYTQYF. CDR3 coding DNA: TGTGCCAGCAGGCAATATAGGGACACCAGTGTATATACGCAGTATTTT. Looking up the rest from reference TRBV2 and TRBJ2-3 gives the full variable domain: EPEVTQTPSHQVTQMGQEVILRCVPISNHLYFYWYRQILGQKVEFLVSFYNNEISEKSEIFDDQFSVERPDGSNFTLKIRSTKLEDSAMYFCASRQYRDTSVYTQYFGPGTRLTVL.

This chain links TRBV19 with TRBJ2-2; tentatively, D is TRBD1 (5 bases). Germline CDR1 LNHDA, CDR2 SQIVND (reference sequence). The CDR3 is made up of 15 amino acids. V was pared by 4 bases and J by 1 base, with 10 bases between. CDR3 loop: CASSRPDRNTGELFF. The DNA of the CDR3 is TGTGCCAGTAGTAGACCTGACAGGAACACCGGGGAGCTGTTTTTT.

In its sample, this clonotype was seen a few times. This rearrangement joins TRBV20-1 to TRBJ2-5; D might be TRBD1 (5 bases). The germline CDR1 and CDR2 sequences are DFQATT and SNEGSKA (reference sequence). Trimming took 5 bases from V and 5 from J, leaving 12 bases between them. This CDR3 has 12 amino acids. CDR3 in DNA: TGCAGTGCTGTATCAGGGATGGAGACCCAGTACTTC. Translation gives CSAVSGMETQYF.

The rearrangement joins TRBV5-1 to TRBJ1-2; D is perhaps TRBD1 (5 bases). The CDR3 loop spans 14 amino acids. Trimming left V 4 bases short and J 0 bases short, with 10 bases between. Germline V gene lookup returns CDR1 SGHRS and CDR2 YFSETQ. Written as DNA, the CDR3 is TGCGCCAGCAGCCCAGGGAGAGCTAACTATGGCTACACCTTC. Protein sequence: CASSPGRANYGYTF.

In its sample, this clonotype was seen a few times. This chain links TRBV5-1 with TRBJ1-1, with 10 bases that match TRBD1. Trimming at V came to 4 bases and at J to 3 bases, leaving 3 bases not matched to a gene. The germline V gene has CDR1 SGHRS and CDR2 YFSETQ. CDR3 length: 14 amino acids. As DNA, the CDR3 is TGCGCCAGCAGCCCCGGACAGGGGGACACTGAAGCTTTCTTT. It specifies CASSPGQGDTEAFF.

This clonotype showed up just a few times. The chain has TRBV2 and TRBJ2-1; 8 nucleotides align to TRBD1. Trimming at V came to 6 bases and at J to 6 bases, leaving 7 bases not matched to a gene. The CDR3 is 14 residues long. Germline V CDR1 and CDR2: SNHLY, FYNNEI. CDR3 region: CASSEMDRVNEQFF. CDR3 bases: TGTGCCAGCAGCGAAATGGACAGGGTCAATGAGCAGTTCTTC.

This clonotype was detected only a few times. The rearrangement links TRBV5-1 to TRBJ1-1, with TRBD1 as a possible D gene (6 bases). In germline, CDR1 is SGHRS, CDR2 YFSETQ. This CDR3 comprises 15 residues. Trimming removed 0 bases from V and 0 bases from J, with 9 bases in between. The CDR3 here is CASSLVGAVNTEAFF. DNA for the CDR3: TGCGCCAGCAGCTTGGTGGGGGCCGTGAACACTGAAGCTTTCTTT.

The CDR3 loop reads CASGRVSGNTIYF. As DNA, the CDR3 is TGTGCCAGCGGCCGGGTCTCTGGAAACACCATATATTTT. The genes are TRBV11-2 and TRBJ1-3; D not certain. Germline V gene sequence: CDR1 SGHAT, CDR2 FQNNGV. With 8 bases removed from V and 0 bases from J, the gap between germline ends came to 8 bases. This CDR3 is 13 amino acids long.

This clonotype was observed a few times. The rearrangement joins TRBV4-3 to TRBJ2-2; 7 bases match TRBD2. This CDR3 region has 20 residues. Germline V gene sequence: CDR1 LGHNA, CDR2 YSLEER. Losses at the gene ends were 0 bases for V and 2 bases for J; bases not matched to a gene: 15. The CDR3 nucleotides are TGCGCCAGCAGCCAAGATGTAGCGGGTCTCAGATCCTTCAACACCGGGGAGCTGTTTTTT. Encoded protein: CASSQDVAGLRSFNTGELFF.

This clonotype has just a few counts. The gene calls are TRBV6-1 and TRBJ2-7, with 8 positions matching TRBD2. The germline V gene encodes CDR1 MNHNS and CDR2 SASEGT. The J segment lost 3 bases and the V segment lost 6 bases, leaving 7 bases of the junction unmatched. This CDR3 has 14 residues. The CDR3 DNA is TGTGCCAGCAGGGAACGAGCGGGAGACTACGAGCAGTACTTC. Protein product: CASRERAGDYEQYF.

This clonotype was seen only a few times. V gene TRBV7-8 combines with J gene TRBJ1-5; possible D gene TRBD1, 5 bases. V lost 0 bases and J 4 bases, leaving 10 bases between the germline ends. The CDR3 is 15 amino acids. Per the germline V gene, CDR1 is SGHVS and CDR2 is FQNEAQ. The CDR3 DNA is TGTGCCAGCAGCTTAGCGTGGCAGGGTAATCAGCCCCAGCATTTT. This encodes CASSLAWQGNQPQHF. Drawing the rest from reference TRBV7-8 and TRBJ1-5, the complete variable domain is GAGVSQSPRYKVAKRGQDVALRCDPISGHVSLFWYQQALGQGPEFLTYFQNEAQLDKSGLPSDRFFAERPEGSVSTLKIQRTQQEDSAVYLCASSLAWQGNQPQHFGDGTRLSIL.

The J gene is TRBJ2-5, the V gene TRBV5-1; 11 nucleotides agree with TRBD1. The CDR3 has 16 residues. Trimming at V came to 0 bases and at J to 4 bases, leaving 5 bases not matched to a gene. From germline, CDR1 is SGHRS and CDR2 YFSETQ. Here the CDR3 DNA reads TGCGCCAGCAGCTTGGACCCGGGACAGGGGGGAGAGACCCAGTACTTC. Translated, it gives CASSLDPGQGGETQYF.

This chain uses TRBV7-8 with TRBJ1-5; D is unclear. The CDR3 is made up of 16 amino acids. V shed 5 bases and J shed 0 bases, with 14 bases lying between them. Germline CDR1 is SGHVS and CDR2 is FQNEAQ. CDR3 region: CASSLGRVISNQPQHF. The CDR3 DNA is TGTGCCAGCAGCCTCGGTAGGGTAATTAGCAATCAGCCCCAGCATTTT.

This clonotype was counted a few times. This CDR3 reads CASSLDLFGGSTDTQYF. DNA for the CDR3: TGTGCCAGCAGCTTAGATTTGTTCGGCGGGAGTACAGATACGCAGTATTTT. V and J are TRBV11-2 and TRBJ2-3; 7 nucleotides agree with TRBD2. The CDR3 is 17 residues long. The germline CDR1 and CDR2 sequences are SGHAT and FQNNGV. Losses at the gene ends were 0 bases for V and 3 bases for J; bases not matched to a gene: 9.

CDR3 DNA: TGTGCCAGCAGCTCGAGAGCGGCGGGGGCGGCAGATACGCAGTATTTT. Translated: CASSSRAAGAADTQYF. This chain links TRBV7-8 with TRBJ2-3, with TRBD2 as a possible D gene (7 bases). V dropped 4 bases and J dropped 4 bases, with 18 bases sitting between them. This CDR3 region has 16 residues. Looked up from germline, CDR1 is SGHVS and CDR2 is FQNEAQ.

This clonotype has a handful of counts. J is TRBJ2-3 and V is TRBV7-9, with unresolved D. The V and J ends lost 0 bases and 6 bases respectively, with 4 bases between them. Germline V gene data show CDR1 as SEHNR and CDR2 as FQNEAQ (reference sequence). CDR3 length: 12 residues. CDR3 residues: CASSLARDTQYF. The CDR3 DNA reads as TGTGCCAGCAGCTTAGCGCGTGATACGCAGTATTTT.

This clonotype was found many times. The gene calls are TRBV5-6 and TRBJ2-7; unclear D gene. The V end was cut by 2 bases, the J end by 4 bases, with 10 bases between. The CDR3 contains 13 residues. Germline assignment: CDR1 SGHDT and CDR2 YYEEEE. The DNA of the CDR3 is TGTGCCAGCAGCTTAGAACAGCCTTACGAGCAGTACTTC. This sequence encodes CASSLEQPYEQYF.

CDR3 protein: CASSLQGYGEQYF. The CDR3 coding sequence is TGCGCCAGCAGCTTACAGGGGTATGGCGAGCAGTACTTC. The V gene is TRBV5-1, the J gene TRBJ2-7, with 7 bases that match TRBD1. The junction had 5 bases not matched to a gene; V was cut back by 2 bases and J by 6 bases. This CDR3 contains 13 residues. Germline V gives CDR1 SGHRS, CDR2 YFSETQ.

The V call is TRBV12-3 or TRBV12-4, the J call TRBJ1-5, with a possible D match to TRBD1 (5 bases). Trimming shortened V by 7 bases and J by 1 base, and 11 bases separated the two germline ends. The CDR3 has 14 residues. CDR3 sequence (DNA): TGTGCCAGCAAACTGGACATCAGCAATCAGCCCCAGCATTTT. This gives the protein CASKLDISNQPQHF.

V and J are TRBV20-1 and TRBJ2-1; 7 positions agree with TRBD2. Looked up from germline, CDR1 is DFQATT and CDR2 is SNEGSKA (reference sequence). There are 15 residues in the CDR3. V lost 6 bases to trimming and J lost 4 bases; unmatched junction nucleotides: 12. The CDR3 region has the DNA TGCAGTGCGAAAAACTGGCTAGCGGTTTACAATGAGCAGTTCTTC. Translated, it gives CSAKNWLAVYNEQFF.

The chain carries TRBV20-1 and TRBJ2-2, with D perhaps TRBD1 or TRBD2 (5 bases each). V was trimmed by 6 bases and J by 5 bases, leaving 25 bases between them. This CDR3 region has 17 residues. The germline CDR1 and CDR2 sequences are DFQATT and SNEGSKA (reference sequence). This CDR3 reads CSATPIPGRGKTGELFF. Here the CDR3 DNA reads TGCAGTGCGACACCAATACCGGGACGAGGGAAGACCGGGGAGCTGTTTTTT.